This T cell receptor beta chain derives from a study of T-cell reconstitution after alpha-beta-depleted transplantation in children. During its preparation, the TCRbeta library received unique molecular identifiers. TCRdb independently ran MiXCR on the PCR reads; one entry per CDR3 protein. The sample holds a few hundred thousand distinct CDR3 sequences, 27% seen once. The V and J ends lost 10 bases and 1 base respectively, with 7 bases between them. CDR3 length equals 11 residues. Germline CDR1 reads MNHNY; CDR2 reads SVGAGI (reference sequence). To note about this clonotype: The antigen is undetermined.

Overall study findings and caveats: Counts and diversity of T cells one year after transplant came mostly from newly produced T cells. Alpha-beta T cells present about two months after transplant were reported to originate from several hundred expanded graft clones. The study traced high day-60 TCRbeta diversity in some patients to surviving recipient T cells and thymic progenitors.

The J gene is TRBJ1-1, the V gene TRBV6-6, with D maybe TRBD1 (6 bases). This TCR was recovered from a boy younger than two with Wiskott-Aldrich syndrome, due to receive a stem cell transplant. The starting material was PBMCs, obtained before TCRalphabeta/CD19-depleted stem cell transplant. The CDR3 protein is CATRGNTEAFF. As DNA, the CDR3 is TGTGCCACCAGGGGGAACACTGAAGCTTTCTTT.